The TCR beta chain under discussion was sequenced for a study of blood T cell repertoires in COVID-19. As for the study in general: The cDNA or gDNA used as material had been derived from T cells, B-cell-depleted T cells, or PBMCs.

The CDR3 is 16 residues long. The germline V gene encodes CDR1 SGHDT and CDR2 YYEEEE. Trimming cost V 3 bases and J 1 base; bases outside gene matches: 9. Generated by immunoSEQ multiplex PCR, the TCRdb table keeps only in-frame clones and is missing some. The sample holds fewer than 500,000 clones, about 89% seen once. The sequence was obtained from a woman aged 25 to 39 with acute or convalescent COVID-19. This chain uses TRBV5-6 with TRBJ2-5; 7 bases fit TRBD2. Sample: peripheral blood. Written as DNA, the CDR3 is TGTGCCAGCAGCTGGGGCGGGGGAGCCTCCCAAGAGACCCAGTACTTC. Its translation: CASSWGGGASQETQYF.